Shown below are 13 T cell receptor beta chains from a single sample sequenced in a study of blood T cell repertoires in COVID-19. Generated by immunoSEQ multiplex PCR, the TCRdb table keeps only in-frame clones and is missing some. The repertoire holds around 140,000 clones, 84% seen once, with about 10% in the top ten. The source material was peripheral blood. The receptors shown here come from a man in his fifties or sixties with active or convalescent COVID-19.

This rearrangement joins TRBV11-2 to TRBJ1-2, with TRBD1 matching 8 bases. J was trimmed by 7 bases and V by 7 bases; bases with no gene match: 11. Germline V gene sequence: CDR1 SGHAT, CDR2 FQNNGV. The CDR3 has 14 amino acids. CDR3 nucleotides: TGTGCCAGCACGTCGGGCCAGGGGGCTTTTGGCTACACCTTC. Translation: CASTSGQGAFGYTF.

This clone was observed a handful of times. The chain is built from TRBV11-3 and TRBJ1-2, with D perhaps matching TRBD1 (5 bases). Germline assignment: CDR1 SGHNT and CDR2 YENEEA. Trimming removed 1 base at V and 4 bases at J, with 13 bases between. This CDR3 is 15 amino acids long. CDR3 region: CASSLGQPRFYGYTF. For the CDR3, the DNA is TGTGCCAGCAGCTTAGGACAGCCTAGGTTCTATGGCTACACCTTC.

The CDR3 DNA reads as TGTGCCAGCAGCCCGGGACTTTCAATGGGGACCCAGTACTTC. Its translation: CASSPGLSMGTQYF. The chain links TRBV14 to TRBJ2-5; D may be TRBD2 (6 bases). The CDR3 totals 14 residues. V was clipped by 4 bases and J by 7 bases, with 16 bases between them. CDR1 and CDR2 from the germline V gene are SGHDN and FVKESK.

CDR3 in DNA: TGTGCTAGTGGTTCAGGGCAAGAGACCCAGTACTTC. Amino acid sequence: CASGSGQETQYF. The gene calls are TRBV12-5 and TRBJ2-5; D perhaps matches TRBD1 (5 bases). V was clipped by 4 bases and J by 2 bases, with 5 bases between them. The CDR3 has 12 amino acids. Germline V lookup: CDR1 LGHNT, CDR2 FRNRAP.

The rearrangement uses TRBV12-3 or TRBV12-4 and TRBJ1-1, with 8 bases matching TRBD1. This CDR3 has 13 amino acids. Unmatched junction bases numbered 6, after V lost 6 bases and J lost 6 bases. CDR3 coding DNA: TGTGCCAGCAGCCGCCGGGACAGGCCTGAAGCTTTCTTT. The encoded protein is CASSRRDRPEAFF.

The rearrangement uses TRBV5-1 and TRBJ1-1; perhaps TRBD1 as D (6 bases). The CDR3 is made up of 14 amino acids. CDR1 is SGHRS, CDR2 YFSETQ, per germline. Trimming took off 4 bases at V and 0 bases at J, with 10 bases between the two ends. The CDR3 reads CASSPGQMNTEAFF. CDR3 bases: TGCGCCAGCAGCCCCGGACAGATGAACACTGAAGCTTTCTTT.

The chain carries TRBV11-3 and TRBJ2-7; possible D gene TRBD1, 6 bases. Germline CDR1 and CDR2: SGHNT and YENEEA. The CDR3 is made up of 15 amino acids. Trimming took 5 bases from V and 7 from J, leaving 21 bases between them. CDR3: CASSPGTPMAVEQYF. As DNA, the CDR3 is TGTGCCAGCAGCCCGGGGACACCGATGGCGGTAGAGCAGTACTTC.

The CDR3 sequence is CASRGLAGGTKYEQYV. The CDR3 DNA follows: TGTGCCAGCAGAGGACTAGCGGGAGGAACTAAATACGAGCAGTACGTC. This rearrangement joins TRBV6-4 to TRBJ2-7, with 14 bases aligning to TRBD2. The CDR3 length is 16 residues. CDR1 and CDR2 (germline): MRHNA, SNTAGT. With V trimmed by 6 bases and J by 4 bases, 8 bases remained unmatched.

The chain recombines TRBV3-1 (or the pseudogene TRBV3-2) with TRBJ1-2, with TRBD1 matching over 7 bases. With V trimmed by 5 bases and J by 8 bases, 11 bases remained unmatched. CDR3 length equals 14 residues. Germline V CDR1 and CDR2: LGHDT, YNNKEL (reference sequence). In DNA, the CDR3 is TGTGCCAGCAGCTCCCGCGACAGGGTGGACGGCTACACCTTC. Translating it yields CASSSRDRVDGYTF.

This sequence joins TRBV3-1 (or the pseudogene TRBV3-2) and TRBJ1-6, with 11 bases aligning to TRBD1. Germline CDR1 reads LGHDT; CDR2 reads YNNKEL (reference sequence). The CDR3 consists of 18 residues. Germline trimming cut 4 bases from V and 7 bases from J; bases unmatched to any gene: 12. CDR3 amino acids: CASSPYLGQGAQNSPLHF. The CDR3 DNA follows: TGTGCCAGCAGCCCCTACCTCGGACAGGGGGCCCAGAATTCACCCCTCCACTTT.

This sequence joins TRBV28 and TRBJ1-5, with no clear D. V lost 3 bases and J lost 7, with 10 bases in between. CDR3 length equals 13 residues. Germline V gene sequence: CDR1 MDHEN, CDR2 SYDVKM. The CDR3 here is CASSFPGLQPQHF. As DNA, the CDR3 is TGTGCCAGCAGTTTCCCGGGTCTCCAGCCCCAGCATTTT.

The chain joins TRBV27 to TRBJ2-7; a possible D gene is TRBD1 (6 bases). The V gene's germline CDR1 is MNHEY and CDR2 SMNVEV (reference sequence). V shed 5 bases and J shed 2 bases, with 13 bases lying between them. The CDR3 is 14 residues long. The CDR3 spells CASSPSDSAYEQYV. In DNA, the CDR3 is TGTGCCAGCAGTCCCTCGGACAGTGCCTACGAGCAGTACGTC.

This clone was seen more than once but under ten times. The chain is built from TRBV10-1 and TRBJ2-7, with D possibly matching TRBD1 (6 bases). The germline V gene has CDR1 WNHNN and CDR2 SYGVQD (reference sequence). Trimming pared 6 bases from V and 0 bases from J, leaving 9 bases between. The CDR3 extends over 13 amino acids. The CDR3 bases are TGCGCCAGCAGCCGGGACATCTCCTACGAGCAGTACTTC. It yields the protein CASSRDISYEQYF.